This is a list of T cell receptor beta chains from one sample in a study of blood T cell repertoires in COVID-19. Measured with immunoSEQ multiplex PCR; TCRdb has only the in-frame clones, and not every one. The sample holds nearly 300,000 clones; approximately 88% are singletons and the top ten take over 1.3%. Specimen: peripheral blood. These receptor sequences come from a human donor with COVID-19, enrolled during active disease. The donor label of this sample is uncertain. CDR3s include the opening cysteine and the closing phenylalanine or tryptophan. D genes are given only for firm matches. Expanded clones get a size class; other rows say once, few or many, or leave the size out.

TRBJ2-5	TRBV28	NA	NA	TGTGCCAGCAGTACCCCCGAGGGCAGACAAGAGACCCAGTACTTC	CASSTPEGRQETQYF
TRBJ2-3	TRBV19	once	TRBD2	TGTGCCAGTAGTGTCGCTAGCGGGAGTGGCACAGATACGCAGTATTTT	CASSVASGSGTDTQYF
TRBJ2-5	TRBV5-6	NA	TRBD2	TGTGCCAGCAGCTTCACCGGGACTAGCGGGAGTGAGACCCAGTACTTC	CASSFTGTSGSETQYF
TRBJ1-5	TRBV30	NA	NA	TGTGCCTGGAGTAGGATTGAGGTCTCCGCCCAGCATTTT	CAWSRIEVSAQHF
TRBJ2-7	TRBV28	NA	NA	TGTGCCAGCATCGATACAGGGCGCTACGAGCAGTACTTC	CASIDTGRYEQYF
TRBJ2-6	TRBV3-1/TRBV3-2	NA	NA	TGTGCCAGCAGCCAAGCCGTGGTAGGGGGAGCTGGGGCCAACGTCCTGACTTTC	CASSQAVVGGAGANVLTF
TRBJ2-5	TRBV30	NA	NA	TGTGCCTGGAGCCGTCTAGCGTTACAAGAGACCCAGTACTTC	CAWSRLALQETQYF
TRBJ2-1	TRBV7-3	NA	TRBD2	TGTGCCAGCAGCCCCACAGCGGGAGTTAGGCATGAGCAGTTCTTC	CASSPTAGVRHEQFF
TRBJ1-2	TRBV30	once	NA	TGTGCCTGGGGCCCGGGCCGGACAAACTATGGCTACACCTTC	CAWGPGRTNYGYTF
TRBJ2-3	TRBV19	NA	TRBD2	TGTGCCAGTAGTCCTCAGCGGGAGTGGGGTGCGGATACGCAGTATTTT	CASSPQREWGADTQYF
TRBJ2-1	TRBV5-6	once	NA	TGTGCCAGCAGCTTGGCCAGGTGGGGAGGCAGGAACAATGAGCAGTTCTTC	CASSLARWGGRNNEQFF
TRBJ1-5	TRBV18	NA	TRBD1	TGTGCCAGCTCACTCCTAGGGGCAGGGGGATGGAATCAGCCCCAGCATTTT	CASSLLGAGGWNQPQHF
TRBJ2-7	TRBV28	NA	NA	TGTGCCAGTTGGGGGGACAGCAGAGACTACGAGCAGTACTTC	CASWGDSRDYEQYF
TRBJ1-5	TRBV2	NA	TRBD1	TGTGCCAGCAGTCCACAGGGGGCGCCTTCGACTTTCGGCCAGCCCCAGCATTTT	CASSPQGAPSTFGQPQHF
TRBJ2-3	TRBV28	NA	TRBD2	TGTGCCAGCAGTTTAACCCTCGTGACTAGCGGGAGGGCAGATACGCAGTATTTT	CASSLTLVTSGRADTQYF
TRBJ1-1	TRBV7-9	NA	NA	TGTGCCAGCAGGTCAGGGCCAGGGGCGAACACTGAAGCTTTCTTT	CASRSGPGANTEAFF
TRBJ2-7	TRBV5-6	NA	TRBD2	TGTGCCAGCAGACCTTTAGCGGGGAGCTCCTACGAGCAGTACTTC	CASRPLAGSSYEQYF
TRBJ2-3	TRBV30	once	TRBD2	TGTGCCTGGAGTGTCGGGACTAGCGGAGGAGATACGCAGTATTTT	CAWSVGTSGGDTQYF
TRBJ2-3	TRBV4-3	NA	TRBD2	TGCGCCAGCAGCCAAGGGCCTAGCGGGATGACAGATACGCAGTATTTT	CASSQGPSGMTDTQYF
TRBJ2-1	TRBV6-5	few	TRBD2	TGTGCCAGCAGGCTAGCGGCAACCCTCAATGAGCAGTTCTTC	CASRLAATLNEQFF
TRBJ2-4	TRBV19	NA	TRBD1	TGTGCCAGTAGTATAGATCTCCGGACAGGGGGCGGATTTTCCAAAAACATTCAGTACTTC	CASSIDLRTGGGFSKNIQYF
TRBJ1-3	TRBV3-1/TRBV3-2	NA	NA	TGTGCCAGCAGCCTAGCAACAGGGTTAGGAAACACCATATATTTT	CASSLATGLGNTIYF
TRBJ2-3	TRBV29-1	NA	NA	TGCAGCGTCACGCCCCCCACAGGGGAGGGCACAGATACGCAGTATTTT	CSVTPPTGEGTDTQYF
TRBJ1-4	TRBV14	NA	NA	TGTGCCAGCAGCCAAGAGGGGCAACTTAGGGCGAGGGAAAAACTGTTTTTT	CASSQEGQLRAREKLFF
TRBJ1-5	TRBV7-2	NA	NA	TGTGCCAGCAGCTCGACAGCATTCAATCAGCCCCAGCATTTT	CASSSTAFNQPQHF
TRBJ1-3	TRBV30	NA	NA	TGTGCCTGGATGAAGGGGCTAGCTGGAAACACCATATATTTT	CAWMKGLAGNTIYF
TRBJ2-7	TRBV10-2	NA	TRBD2	TGCGCCAGCAGTGTAACTAGCGGATCCTACGAGCAGTACTTC	CASSVTSGSYEQYF
TRBJ1-1	TRBV29-1	NA	NA	TGCAGCGTTGAAGGTCCAGAGGGCACTGAAGCTTTCTTT	CSVEGPEGTEAFF
TRBJ2-5	TRBV9	NA	NA	TGTGCCAGCAGCGTACTGGAGGCCTCGGGGACCCAGTACTTC	CASSVLEASGTQYF
TRBJ2-5	TRBV30	NA	NA	TGTGCCTGGAATGTTAGAGAAGAGACCCAGTACTTC	CAWNVREETQYF
TRBJ2-1	TRBV18	NA	TRBD2	TGTGCCAGCTCCGCACTAGCGAATGAGCAGTTCTTC	CASSALANEQFF
TRBJ1-5	TRBV5-6	NA	TRBD1	TGTGCCAGCAGCTTGTGGGACAGGGTATATCAGCCCCAGCATTTT	CASSLWDRVYQPQHF
TRBJ2-7	TRBV7-2	NA	TRBD2	TGTGCCAGCAGCCAAGGACTAGCGGGAGGGTTAGAGCAGTACTTC	CASSQGLAGGLEQYF
TRBJ1-1	TRBV3-1/TRBV3-2	NA	NA	TGTGCCAGCAGCCAAAACATGAACACTGAAGCTTTCTTT	CASSQNMNTEAFF
TRBJ2-3	TRBV7-3	NA	NA	TGTGCCAGCAGCTTATCCGTAGTGGGAGGCGGAATTACAGATACGCAGTATTTT	CASSLSVVGGGITDTQYF
TRBJ2-1	TRBV6-4	NA	TRBD1	TGTGCCAGCAGTGAACAGGGGGGCAATGAGCAGTTCTTC	CASSEQGGNEQFF
TRBJ2-5	TRBV2	NA	NA	TGTGCCAGCAGTCGAGGTGGGGAGACCCAGTACTTC	CASSRGGETQYF
TRBJ2-1	TRBV7-9	NA	TRBD2	TGTGCCAGCAGCTTAGGGGGTGGTAGCGGGGTCCTGAGGGAGCAGTTCTTC	CASSLGGGSGVLREQFF
TRBJ2-1	TRBV30	NA	TRBD2	TGTGCCTGGAACCCAGGGCTAGCGGAGTACAATGAGCAGTTCTTC	CAWNPGLAEYNEQFF
TRBJ1-5	TRBV10-2	NA	NA	TGCGCCAGCAGTGACCTCCCCAGTGGTCAGCCCCAGCATTTT	CASSDLPSGQPQHF
TRBJ2-1	TRBV11-2	NA	NA	TGTGCCAGCAGCACGGAGAGACTCAATGAGCAGTTCTTC	CASSTERLNEQFF
TRBJ2-1	TRBV7-2	NA	TRBD2	TGTGCCAGCAGCCTTCAAGGACTAGCGTCTCTCTTC	CASSLQGLASLF
TRBJ1-2	TRBV6-5	NA	NA	TGTGCCAGCAGCGGAACAGGGATATCCAACTATGGCTACACCTTC	CASSGTGISNYGYTF
TRBJ2-3	TRBV9	NA	TRBD2	TGTGCCAGCAGCGTAGTTAGCGGGAGTGATACGCAGTATTTT	CASSVVSGSDTQYF
TRBJ1-2	TRBV7-3	NA	TRBD1	TGTGCCAGCAGCCCAGGACAGGGGCTCACTGGCTACACCTTC	CASSPGQGLTGYTF
TRBJ1-6	TRBV5-4	NA	NA	TGTGCCAGCAGTTTACGACAGGTTAATTCACCCCTCCACTTT	CASSLRQVNSPLHF
TRBJ2-3	TRBV21-1	NA	NA	TGTGCCAGCAGCTGGACTAGCGGGAGGGATACGCAGTATTTT	CASSWTSGRDTQYF
TRBJ2-7	TRBV5-1	NA	NA	TGCGCCAGCAGCTTGGACAGGTACGAGCAGTACTTC	CASSLDRYEQYF
TRBJ1-6	TRBV30	NA	TRBD1	TGTGCCTGGAGTGTGGCAGGGGGTAATTCACCCCTCCACTTT	CAWSVAGGNSPLHF
TRBJ2-7	TRBV29-1	NA	TRBD2	TGCAGCGTTAGCGGGACCACCTACGAGCAGTACTTC	CSVSGTTYEQYF
TRBJ2-3	TRBV7-3	NA	NA	TGTGCCAGCAGCCGGACTCCCCCGTCCATGACAGATACGCAGTATTTT	CASSRTPPSMTDTQYF
TRBJ2-2	TRBV7-2	NA	TRBD2	TGTGCCAGCAGCTTTAGCGGGTACACCGGGGAGCTGTTTTTT	CASSFSGYTGELFF
TRBJ2-7	TRBV19	NA	NA	TGTGCCAGTAGCCTTTCGGACTCGTGGGAGCCTTACGAGCAGTACTTC	CASSLSDSWEPYEQYF
TRBJ2-3	TRBV14	NA	NA	TGTGCCAGCAGCCATCCGGGCGGGCCAGATACGCAGTATTTT	CASSHPGGPDTQYF
TRBJ2-7	TRBV9	NA	TRBD2	TGTGCCAGCAGCGTAGGAAGCGGGAGGGCCGGGGAGCAGTACTTC	CASSVGSGRAGEQYF